A single sample gave rise to the 16 T cell receptor beta chains below, sequenced in a study of T-cell memory formation after mild COVID-19 (dated by TCRdb to the early 2020s). Library construction relied on 5' RACE. The sequencing machine was an Illumina NovaSeq 6000. TCRdb ran its own pipeline on the public reads, namely fastp trimming at Q25 and MiXCR clone calling, and kept in-frame beta chains. Under each unique CDR3 protein, matching rows form one entry showing the most common genes and DNA. Present in this sample are 98,000 or so distinct CDR3 sequences, about a sixth of which were seen just once. The ten most abundant clones make up over 4.5% of the sample. Specimen: PBMCs or a T cell subset sorted from them (not recorded which). These receptors were taken from a man younger than 35 who had mild COVID-19 (a few samples of this study predate the infection). The sample titles of this study are shuffled in the database, so cell type and time point are left out; the donor was told from shared clones.

The chain combines TRBV12-3 or TRBV12-4 with TRBJ2-2, with TRBD1 matching over 9 bases. Trimming cost V 6 bases and J 3 bases; bases outside gene matches: 2. This CDR3 region has 14 residues. CDR3 bases: TGTGCCAGCAGACGGGACAGGGACACCGGGGAGCTGTTTTTT. This translates into CASRRDRDTGELFF.

At least ten counts were recorded for this clonotype. This chain links TRBV6-5 with TRBJ2-4; 9 positions agree with TRBD1. Germline V gene sequence: CDR1 MNHEY, CDR2 SVGAGI. V lost 4 bases, J lost 3 bases, and 4 bases stayed unmatched. This CDR3 is built from 15 residues. The CDR3 spells CASSSPGQGKNIQYF. The CDR3 DNA reads TGTGCCAGCAGTTCCCCGGGACAGGGCAAAAACATTCAGTACTTC.

The V gene is TRBV6-1, the J gene TRBJ1-5; no reliable D call. Germline V gene lookup returns CDR1 MNHNS and CDR2 SASEGT. This CDR3 has 13 amino acids. The V end was cut by 7 bases, the J end by 8 bases, with 15 bases between. CDR3 sequence (DNA): TGTGCCAGCAATCCGAGACCGGGGAAGCCCCAGCATTTT. The encoded protein is CASNPRPGKPQHF.

This rearrangement joins TRBV7-2 to TRBJ1-2; no clear D gene. Trimming stripped 2 bases from V and 5 bases from J, with 12 bases between. Germline loops: CDR1 SGHTA, CDR2 FQGNSA. CDR3 size: 14 residues. In DNA form, the CDR3 reads TGTGCCAGCAGCTTACCCCAGGCTGTGTATGGCTACACCTTC. It translates to CASSLPQAVYGYTF.

In this sample, this clonotype turned up a few times. The V and J genes are TRBV20-1 and TRBJ1-2; D is ambiguous. CDR1 and CDR2 (germline): DFQATT, SNEGSKA (reference sequence). V was pared by 4 bases and J by 0 bases, with 6 bases between. The CDR3 is made up of 12 amino acids. DNA of the CDR3: TGCAGTGCTATAACGGCTAACTATGGCTACACCTTC. It encodes CSAITANYGYTF.

The V gene is TRBV20-1, the J gene TRBJ1-2, with D perhaps TRBD1 (5 bases). Germline V gene lookup returns CDR1 DFQATT and CDR2 SNEGSKA (reference sequence). Trimming removed 0 bases from V and 8 bases from J, with 19 bases in between. The CDR3 has 15 amino acids. In DNA form, the CDR3 reads TGCAGTGCTAGAGATGTTTTAGGGGCTGTAGGAGGCTACACCTTC. The encoded protein is CSARDVLGAVGGYTF.

This chain links TRBV5-1 with TRBJ2-2; D gene uncertain. The V end was cut by 0 bases, the J end by 7 bases, with 10 bases between. Germline-derived CDR1 and CDR2 are SGHRS and YFSETQ. The CDR3 sequence is 14 residues long. The DNA for the CDR3 is TGCGCCAGCAGCTTGGATCCCGGTGGCGGGGAGCTGTTTTTT. It yields the protein CASSLDPGGGELFF.

The J gene is TRBJ2-6, the V gene TRBV7-3, with D uncertain. Germline V gene data show CDR1 as SGHTA and CDR2 as FQGTGA. This CDR3 has 15 residues. V was trimmed by 5 bases and J by 0 bases, leaving 8 bases between them. This chain's CDR3 is CASSPQSSGANVLTF. The CDR3 DNA reads TGTGCCAGCAGCCCCCAGAGCTCTGGGGCCAACGTCCTGACTTTC.

This clonotype came up a few times. J is TRBJ1-2 and V is TRBV7-2; D remains ambiguous. This CDR3 has 14 amino acids. Per germline, CDR1 SGHTA and CDR2 FQGNSA. V was trimmed by 5 bases and J by 4 bases, leaving 14 bases between them. The CDR3 protein is CASSPRAVSYGYTF. DNA of the CDR3: TGTGCCAGCAGCCCTAGAGCCGTGAGCTATGGCTACACCTTC.

V and J are TRBV29-1 and TRBJ2-4; D gene uncertain. From germline, CDR1 is SQVTM and CDR2 ANQGSEA. This CDR3 region has 15 residues. V was pared by 4 bases and J by 6 bases, with 19 bases between. The CDR3 region has the DNA TGCAGCGTTGCCCATGGGGTCGGACGCCTAAACATTCAGTACTTC. It yields the protein CSVAHGVGRLNIQYF. Full variable domain (missing parts from reference TRBV29-1 and TRBJ2-4): SAVISQKPSRDICQRGTSLTIQCQVDSQVTMMFWYRQQPGQSLTLIATANQGSEATYESGFVIDKFPISRPNLTFSTLTVSNMSPEDSSIYLCSVAHGVGRLNIQYFGAGTRLSVL.

This clonotype was seen a few times. The J gene is TRBJ2-5, the V gene TRBV12-5; tentatively, D is TRBD2 (5 bases). This CDR3 contains 12 residues. Germline-derived CDR1 and CDR2 are LGHNT and FRNRAP. V lost 2 bases, J lost 5 bases, and 6 bases lay in between. The CDR3 DNA follows: TGTGCTAGTGGTTTGAGGAGGGAGACCCAGTACTTC. Its protein product is CASGLRRETQYF.

The chain recombines TRBV5-1 with TRBJ2-5, with TRBD2 matching over 13 bases. Trimming took 4 bases from V and 5 from J; bases not matched to a gene: 14. The CDR3 is 18 residues long. The germline V gene encodes CDR1 SGHRS and CDR2 YFSETQ. The CDR3 reads CASSMIPGLAGLGETQYF. The CDR3 DNA reads as TGCGCCAGCAGCATGATACCGGGACTAGCGGGGTTAGGGGAGACCCAGTACTTC.

The V and J genes are TRBV4-3 and TRBJ2-5; D remains unclear. V dropped 1 base and J dropped 5 bases, with 8 bases sitting between them. CDR1 and CDR2 from the germline V gene are LGHNA and YSLEER. CDR3 size: 13 residues. The CDR3 loop is CASSQALFETQYF. In DNA, the CDR3 is TGCGCCAGCAGCCAAGCTCTGTTCGAGACCCAGTACTTC.

V is TRBV9 and J is TRBJ2-5; D is undetermined. Trimming shortened V by 0 bases and J by 2 bases, and 8 bases separated the two germline ends. The germline gives CDR1 SGDLS, CDR2 YYNGEE. The CDR3 is 14 amino acids. The CDR3 nucleotides are TGTGCCAGCAGCGTAGGCTTCAGGCAAGAGACCCAGTACTTC. Its translation is CASSVGFRQETQYF.

This clonotype was detected only a few times. The V and J genes are TRBV4-3 and TRBJ2-5; D is undetermined. The germline gives CDR1 LGHNA, CDR2 YSLEER. The CDR3 is 14 amino acids. V was pared by 2 bases and J by 1 base, with 8 bases between. CDR3 DNA: TGCGCCAGCAGCCAAATGGTCCTCCAAGAGACCCAGTACTTC. Protein product: CASSQMVLQETQYF.

This clonotype was detected a few times. The chain has TRBV4-3 and TRBJ2-7; possibly TRBD1 for D (6 bases). Looked up from germline, CDR1 is LGHNA and CDR2 is YSLEER. This CDR3 is 15 amino acids long. With 5 bases removed from V and 2 bases from J, the gap between germline ends came to 16 bases. DNA for the CDR3: TGCGCCAGCAGCACAGGGATTCAGAGTGCCTACGAGCAGTACTTC. Its protein product is CASSTGIQSAYEQYF.